This T cell receptor beta chain was recorded in a study of T-cell reconstitution after alpha-beta-depleted transplantation in children. A library of TCRbeta sequences, prepared with unique molecular identifiers, was generated. TCRdb fed the PCR reads into MiXCR, producing one record per CDR3 protein. The table shows approximately 200,000 distinct CDR3 sequences, with roughly 15% occurring only once. This clonotype was counted at least ten times. The DNA is omitted, as the CDR3 cannot be located on it reliably, and the CDR3 follows TCRdb's listing. The receptor's source is a human donor who donated a stem cell graft to a child with acute lymphoblastic leukemia. Sequencing was performed on PBMCs from the stem cell graft donor, taken from the stem cell graft.

CDR3 loop: CSAFVGTGSLTF. The rearrangement joins TRBV29-1 to TRBJ1-2; the table names TRBD1, a call not compared with the DNA. Germline loops: CDR1 SQVTM, CDR2 ANQGSEA. Both ends counted, the CDR3 spans 12 residues.